The text below deals with one TCR beta chain. What it binds is not known. Amplification targeted TCR beta CDR3 regions from RNA transcripts. A first-round RT-PCR of the TCR CDR3 used the HTBI primer set. In TCRdb, the multiplex PCR reads were re-called with MiXCR into one record per CDR3 protein. The sample records hundreds of thousands of distinct CDR3 sequences, just under 45% being singletons. This entry is derived from a study of T cells in Graves' hyperthyroidism and ophthalmopathy. Regarding the study as a whole: Stable hyperthyroidism and ophthalmopathy were separated using 13 V-J signatures. The blood repertoire included most of the expanded thyroid clonotypes above 0.001.

Uncontrolled infections, other autoimmune diseases, pregnancy or lactation led to exclusion of patients. On the basis of clinical symptoms, serum thyroxine and TRAb, thyroid ultrasound and orbital computed tomography, diagnoses were made. V shed 8 bases, J shed 3 bases, and the junction held 7 bases outside the gene matches. This CDR3 comprises 14 residues. Per germline, CDR1 SGHTA and CDR2 FQGTGA. Material for sequencing was peripheral blood or thyroid tissue (not recorded which). The chain is built from TRBV7-3 and TRBJ1-1, with TRBD1 matching 9 bases. The source of this sequence is an adult man with Graves' disease, either hyperthyroidism or ophthalmopathy (not recorded which). The CDR3 reads CASRPGTGHTEAFF. For the CDR3, the DNA is TGTGCCAGCCGCCCCGGGACAGGGCACACTGAAGCTTTCTTT. Variable domain in full (rest from reference TRBV7-3 and TRBJ1-1): GAGVSQTPSNKVTEKGKYVELRCDPISGHTALYWYRQSLGQGPEFLIYFQGTGAADDSGLPNDRFFAVRPEGSVSTLKIQRTERGDSAVYLCASRPGTGHTEAFFGQGTRLTVV.